The rows below give T cell receptor beta chains drawn from one sample of a study of T-cell memory formation after mild COVID-19. TCRdb itself ran the 5' RACE reads through MiXCR, one entry per CDR3 protein. The sample lists 350,000 or so distinct CDR3 sequences; 20% to 25% were seen once. Sequencing was performed on PBMCs or a T cell subset sorted from them (not recorded which). The receptors were gathered from a man between 18 and 29 years old who had mild COVID-19 (a few samples of this study predate the infection). Cell type and time point are not known. CDR3s include the opening cysteine and the closing phenylalanine or tryptophan. A D gene is named only where the DNA matches it firmly. Clone size appears in some rows only: once, few, many, or a class for an expanded clone.

TGTGCCAGCAGCCCAGCCGGATTGAGCGGGGGAAGGGATACGCAGTATTTT CASSPAGLSGGRDTQYF TRBD2 TRBJ2-3 TRBV11-2 .
TGTGCTAGTTTTCACTCCTACAATGAGCAGTTCTTC CASFHSYNEQFF . TRBJ2-1 TRBV12-5 .
TGTGCCAGCAGCTTTGGACAGCACTCCTATGGCTACACCTTC CASSFGQHSYGYTF . TRBJ1-2 TRBV5-4 .
TGTGCCAGCAGTGTGCTTCCCTACGAGCAGTACTTC CASSVLPYEQYF . TRBJ2-7 TRBV28 .
TGCGCCAGCAGCCTCCGGGAACTTGACACAGATACGCAGTATTTT CASSLRELDTDTQYF . TRBJ2-3 TRBV5-1 many
TGTGCCAGCAGTTTGGCAGCCAGCAATCAGCCCCAGCATTTT CASSLAASNQPQHF . TRBJ1-5 TRBV12-3/TRBV12-4 few
TGTGCCAGCAGCCAAGGTTCTAGCGGGGGGGCCGATGGGTTCCCAGATACGCAGTATTTT CASSQGSSGGADGFPDTQYF TRBD2 TRBJ2-3 TRBV4-2 .
TGTGCCACCAGTGACAACATAAGGGGGCAGGGAAATGAGACCCAGTACTTC CATSDNIRGQGNETQYF TRBD1 TRBJ2-5 TRBV24-1 medium-sized
TGTGCCAGCACCAACCGGGCTAGCGGGGGGTCCTACCAAGAGACCCAGTACTTC CASTNRASGGSYQETQYF TRBD2 TRBJ2-5 TRBV12-3/TRBV12-4 many
TGTGCCAGCAGCCAAGATCGGGAGGTTGAAGCTTTCTTT CASSQDREVEAFF . TRBJ1-1 TRBV4-2 .
TGTGCCAGCAACAGCGTCCCGGGAACTAATGAAAAACTGTTTTTT CASNSVPGTNEKLFF . TRBJ1-4 TRBV7-2 few
TGTGCCAGCAGCTCCCGACAGGGGGCGAACACTGAAGCTTTCTTT CASSSRQGANTEAFF TRBD1 TRBJ1-1 TRBV5-5 few
TGCAGTGCTGAAGAGGCCGGGACACCTAGAAAGAACACTGAAGCTTTCTTT CSAEEAGTPRKNTEAFF . TRBJ1-1 TRBV20-1 .
TGTGCCAGCAGCCCCGGGACAGACCAAGAGACCCAGTACTTC CASSPGTDQETQYF TRBD1 TRBJ2-5 TRBV5-4 few
TGTGCCAGCAGCTACCGGGTTGGGGGCGCTGGGGCCAACGTCCTGACTTTC CASSYRVGGAGANVLTF . TRBJ2-6 TRBV7-2 .
TGCGCCAGCAGTCATTCGGGACAGGGGGCGTCGGGGACAGATACGCAGTATTTT CASSHSGQGASGTDTQYF TRBD1 TRBJ2-3 TRBV23-1 few
TGTGCCAGCAGCTTAGCGACACGGACGATCAGGTTCTTGAACACTGAAGCTTTCTTT CASSLATRTIRFLNTEAFF . TRBJ1-1 TRBV7-9 .
TGTGCCAGCTCCCCGGACCCTAACTATGGCTACACCTTC CASSPDPNYGYTF . TRBJ1-2 TRBV7-2 once
TGTGCCACCAGTCGTAGGGCTCAGCCCCAGCATTTT CATSRRAQPQHF . TRBJ1-5 TRBV24-1 .
TGTGCCAGCAGTTACGGGGCTGGGGGACATGAGCAGTTCTTC CASSYGAGGHEQFF . TRBJ2-1 TRBV6-2/TRBV6-3 few
TGTGCCACCAGCAGAGATCCCCGAACGGGGGGGGGATCCTACGAGCAGTACTTC CATSRDPRTGGGSYEQYF TRBD2 TRBJ2-7 TRBV15 .
TGTGCCAGCAGTCCGCTAGCGGGGGGGCCTGAGGAGACCCAGTACTTC CASSPLAGGPEETQYF TRBD2 TRBJ2-5 TRBV11-2 .
TGTGCCTGGAGTGTAAAGGGCTACGAGCAGTACTTC CAWSVKGYEQYF . TRBJ2-7 TRBV30 few
TGTGCTAGTGGTTCTAGCGGGGGGACAGATACGCAGTATTTT CASGSSGGTDTQYF TRBD2 TRBJ2-3 TRBV12-5 few
TGTGCCAGCAGCTTAGGGGACGACACAGATACGCAGTATTTT CASSLGDDTDTQYF . TRBJ2-3 TRBV7-3 many
TGTGCCAGCAGCTTATTGGGCGCGAGTGAGATTTACAATGAGCAGTTCTTC CASSLLGASEIYNEQFF . TRBJ2-1 TRBV7-2 .
TGTGCCAGCAGTGAGGCTAGCGGGGATAGCACAGATACGCAGTATTTT CASSEASGDSTDTQYF TRBD2 TRBJ2-3 TRBV6-4 many
TGTGCCAGCAGCCAGCCCGTGGGTACTAGCACAGATACGCAGTATTTT CASSQPVGTSTDTQYF . TRBJ2-3 TRBV4-2 few
TGTGCCAGCAGCAGAGGAGGGGAAGTGGGTGAGCAGTTCTTC CASSRGGEVGEQFF . TRBJ2-1 TRBV7-3 .
TGCAGCGTCGACAGGGACGAGTCGAACACTGAAGCTTTCTTT CSVDRDESNTEAFF TRBD1 TRBJ1-1 TRBV29-1 .
TGTGCCAGCAGCTTACAGGGCTACACAGATACGCAGTATTTT CASSLQGYTDTQYF . TRBJ2-3 TRBV7-2 few
TGCAGTGCCCCGGTGGGGGGAGGCGAGACCCAGTACTTC CSAPVGGGETQYF . TRBJ2-5 TRBV20-1 .
TGTGCCAGCAGTTACGGAACAGAATTAATGAACACTGAAGCTTTCTTT CASSYGTELMNTEAFF . TRBJ1-1 TRBV6-2/TRBV6-3 .
TGTGCCACCAGCAAAGGACAGGGAGGAACAGATACGCAGTATTTT CATSKGQGGTDTQYF TRBD1 TRBJ2-3 TRBV24-1 .
TGCAGCGCTGAGGACAGGGGATACTATGGCTACACCTTC CSAEDRGYYGYTF TRBD1 TRBJ1-2 TRBV29-1 .
TGTGCCAGGGAGAACACCGGGGAGCTGTTTTTT CARENTGELFF . TRBJ2-2 TRBV7-9 few
TGTGCCAGCAGCCTGTTGGGGGACGGGGAGCTGTTTTTT CASSLLGDGELFF . TRBJ2-2 TRBV7-2 .
TGTGCCAGCCAGACAGGATGGAACACTGAAGCTTTCTTT CASQTGWNTEAFF . TRBJ1-1 TRBV27 many
TGTGCCAGCAGCCTACAAGTAGCGGAGGAGCAGTTCTTC CASSLQVAEEQFF . TRBJ2-1 TRBV9 few
TGCGCCAGCAGCGCAGCGGGGAGCAATGAGCAGTTCTTC CASSAAGSNEQFF TRBD2 TRBJ2-1 TRBV4-1 few
TGTGCCAGCTCATTATTCGACAGGGGTGACACTGAAGCTTTCTTT CASSLFDRGDTEAFF TRBD1 TRBJ1-1 TRBV18 .
TGTGCCAGCAGCCGCAGGGTTAGCGGGGAGACCCAGTACTTC CASSRRVSGETQYF TRBD2 TRBJ2-5 TRBV6-5 .
TGTGCCAGCAGCTTATGGGGCCTGGCCGACAATGAGCAGTTCTTC CASSLWGLADNEQFF . TRBJ2-1 TRBV7-8 few
TGCAGCGTTGGGTGGGGGGGAGTCAGTGAAGCTTTCTTT CSVGWGGVSEAFF . TRBJ1-1 TRBV29-1 .
TGCGCCAGCAGAATCGGGTTGTCCGGGGAGCTGTTTTTT CASRIGLSGELFF . TRBJ2-2 TRBV5-1 few
TGCAGCGTTGAAGACGGCGGGACTAGCGGGGGGGTCGGCCGCTCCTACAATGAGCAGTTCTTC CSVEDGGTSGGVGRSYNEQFF TRBD2 TRBJ2-1 TRBV29-1 .
TGTGCCAGCAGCTTAGAAGCCCTTCGTGGACTAGCGGTTCACGGGGAGCTGTTTTTT CASSLEALRGLAVHGELFF TRBD2 TRBJ2-2 TRBV7-2 few
TGTGCCAGCAGCCGAGTGCGGGGGGCGGGAGAGACCCAGTACTTC CASSRVRGAGETQYF TRBD2 TRBJ2-5 TRBV7-2 .
TGTGCCATCAGTGAGTCTGCAGGGGCCTCCGGGGAGCTGTTTTTT CAISESAGASGELFF . TRBJ2-2 TRBV10-3 .
TGTGCCAGCAGACCTAGTTGGGGGAACACTGAAGCTTTCTTT CASRPSWGNTEAFF . TRBJ1-1 TRBV12-3/TRBV12-4 few
TGTGCCAGCAGCTTAGCCCAGGGGCCGTCGGCGGAGCAGTTCTTC CASSLAQGPSAEQFF . TRBJ2-1 TRBV7-8 few
TGTGCCAGCAGCCTCGCCATGGGGGAGCAGTTCTTC CASSLAMGEQFF . TRBJ2-1 TRBV12-3/TRBV12-4 few
TGCAGTGCTAGAGGAAATACTCGGTCGAACACCGGGGAGCTGTTTTTT CSARGNTRSNTGELFF . TRBJ2-2 TRBV20-1 many
TGTGCCGTGGGAAGGGAGACCCAGTACTTC CAVGRETQYF . TRBJ2-5 TRBV7-9 few
TGTGCCAGCAGTTCCGGAGGGGGTCAGCCCCAGCATTTT CASSSGGGQPQHF . TRBJ1-5 TRBV12-3/TRBV12-4 few
TGTGCCAGCAGTTCCCGCGGGGGGCGGGAGACCCAGTACTTC CASSSRGGRETQYF TRBD2 TRBJ2-5 TRBV12-3/TRBV12-4 .
TGTGCCAGCTCACTCGCGTCGGGCAGGACCTACGAGCAGTACTTC CASSLASGRTYEQYF . TRBJ2-7 TRBV18 few